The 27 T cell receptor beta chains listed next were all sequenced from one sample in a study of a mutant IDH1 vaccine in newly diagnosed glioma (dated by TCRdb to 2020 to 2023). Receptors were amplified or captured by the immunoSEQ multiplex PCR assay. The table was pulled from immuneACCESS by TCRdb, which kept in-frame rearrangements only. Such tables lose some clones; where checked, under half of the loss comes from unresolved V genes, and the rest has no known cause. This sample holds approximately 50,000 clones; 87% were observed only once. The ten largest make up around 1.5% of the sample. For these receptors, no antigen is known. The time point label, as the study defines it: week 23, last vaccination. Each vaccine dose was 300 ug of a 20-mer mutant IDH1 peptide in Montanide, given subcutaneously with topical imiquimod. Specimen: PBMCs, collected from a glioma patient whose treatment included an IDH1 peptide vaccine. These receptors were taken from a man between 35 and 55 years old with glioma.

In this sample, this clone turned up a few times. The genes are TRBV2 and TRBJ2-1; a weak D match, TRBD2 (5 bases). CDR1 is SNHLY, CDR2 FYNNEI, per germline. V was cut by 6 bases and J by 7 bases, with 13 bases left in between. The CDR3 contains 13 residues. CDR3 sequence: CASRRERRNEQFF. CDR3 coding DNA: TGTGCCAGCAGGAGGGAGAGGCGGAATGAGCAGTTCTTC.

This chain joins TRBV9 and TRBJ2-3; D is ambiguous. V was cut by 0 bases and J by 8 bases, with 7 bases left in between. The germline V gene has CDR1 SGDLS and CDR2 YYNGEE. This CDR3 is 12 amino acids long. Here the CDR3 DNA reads TGTGCCAGCAGCGTAGATAAGGGTACGCAGTATTTT. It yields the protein CASSVDKGTQYF.

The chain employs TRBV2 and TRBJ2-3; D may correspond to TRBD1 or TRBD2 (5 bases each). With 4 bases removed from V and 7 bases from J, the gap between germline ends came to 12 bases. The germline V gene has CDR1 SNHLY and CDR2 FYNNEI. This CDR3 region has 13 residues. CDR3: CASSVGGGYTQYF. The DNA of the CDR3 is TGTGCCAGCAGTGTTGGGGGTGGGTATACGCAGTATTTT.

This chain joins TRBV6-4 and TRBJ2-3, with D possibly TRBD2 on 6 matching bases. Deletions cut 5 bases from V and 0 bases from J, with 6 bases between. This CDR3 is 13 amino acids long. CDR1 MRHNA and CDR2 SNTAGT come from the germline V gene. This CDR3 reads CASSSGSTDTQYF. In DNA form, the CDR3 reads TGTGCCAGCAGTAGCGGGAGCACAGATACGCAGTATTTT.

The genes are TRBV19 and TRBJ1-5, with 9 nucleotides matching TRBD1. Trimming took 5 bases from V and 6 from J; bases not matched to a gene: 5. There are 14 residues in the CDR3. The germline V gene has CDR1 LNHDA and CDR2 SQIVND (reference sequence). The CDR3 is CASSWTGEGQPQHF. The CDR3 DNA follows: TGTGCCAGTAGTTGGACAGGGGAGGGTCAGCCCCAGCATTTT.

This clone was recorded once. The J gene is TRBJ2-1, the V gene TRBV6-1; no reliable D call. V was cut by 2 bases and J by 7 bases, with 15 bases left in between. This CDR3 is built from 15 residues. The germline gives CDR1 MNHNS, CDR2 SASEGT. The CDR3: CASSEFSGHGNEQFF. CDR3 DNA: TGTGCCAGCAGTGAATTCAGTGGGCACGGGAATGAGCAGTTCTTC.

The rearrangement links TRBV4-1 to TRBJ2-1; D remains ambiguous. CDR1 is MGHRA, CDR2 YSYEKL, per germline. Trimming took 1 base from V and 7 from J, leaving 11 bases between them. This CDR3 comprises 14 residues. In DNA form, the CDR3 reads TGCGCCAGCAGCCAAGGCGATCCCGGGAATGAGCAGTTCTTC. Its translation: CASSQGDPGNEQFF.

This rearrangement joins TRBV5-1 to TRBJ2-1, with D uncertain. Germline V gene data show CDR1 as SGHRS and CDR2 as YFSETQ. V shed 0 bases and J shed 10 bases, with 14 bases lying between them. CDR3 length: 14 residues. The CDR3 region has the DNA TGCGCCAGCAGCTTGGCCCAAGGTAATGGGGAGCAGTTCTTC. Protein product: CASSLAQGNGEQFF.

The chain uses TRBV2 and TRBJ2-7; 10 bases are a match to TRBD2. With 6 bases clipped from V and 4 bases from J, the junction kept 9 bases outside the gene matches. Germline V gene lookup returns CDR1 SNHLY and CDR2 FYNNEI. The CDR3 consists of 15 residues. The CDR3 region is CASSHLAGVAYEQYF. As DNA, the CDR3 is TGTGCCAGCAGCCACCTAGCGGGAGTGGCTTACGAGCAGTACTTC.

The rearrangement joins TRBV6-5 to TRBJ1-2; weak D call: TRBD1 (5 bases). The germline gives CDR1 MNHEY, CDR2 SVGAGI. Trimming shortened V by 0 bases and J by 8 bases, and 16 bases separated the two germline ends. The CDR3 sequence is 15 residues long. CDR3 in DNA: TGTGCCAGCAGTTACTCTGGCAGGGCTCGGGGAGGCTACACCTTC. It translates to CASSYSGRARGGYTF.

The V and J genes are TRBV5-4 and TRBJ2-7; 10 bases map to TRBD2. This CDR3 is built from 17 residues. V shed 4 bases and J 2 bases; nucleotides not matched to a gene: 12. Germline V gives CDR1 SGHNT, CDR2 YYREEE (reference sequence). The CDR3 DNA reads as TGTGCCAGCAGCCGGGGGCTAGCGGGAGCTGCTCCCTACGAGCAGTACTTC. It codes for CASSRGLAGAAPYEQYF.

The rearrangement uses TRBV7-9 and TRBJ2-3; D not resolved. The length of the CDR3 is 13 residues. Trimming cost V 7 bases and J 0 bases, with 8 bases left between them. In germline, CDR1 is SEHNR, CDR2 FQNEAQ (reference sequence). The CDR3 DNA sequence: TGTGCCAGCACCCCTCCGAGCACAGATACGCAGTATTTT. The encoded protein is CASTPPSTDTQYF. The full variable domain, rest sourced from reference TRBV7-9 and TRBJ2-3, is DTGVSQNPRHKITKRGQNVTFRCDPISEHNRLYWYRQTLGQGPEFLTYFQNEAQLEKSRLLSDRFSAERPKGSFSTLEIQRTEQGDSAMYLCASTPPSTDTQYFGPGTRLTVL.

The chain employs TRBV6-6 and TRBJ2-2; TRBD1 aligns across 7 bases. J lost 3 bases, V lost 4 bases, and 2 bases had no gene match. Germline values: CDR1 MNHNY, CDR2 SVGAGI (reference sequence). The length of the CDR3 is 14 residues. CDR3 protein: CASSSGQYTGELFF. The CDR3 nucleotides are TGTGCCAGCAGTTCGGGACAGTACACCGGGGAGCTGTTTTTT.

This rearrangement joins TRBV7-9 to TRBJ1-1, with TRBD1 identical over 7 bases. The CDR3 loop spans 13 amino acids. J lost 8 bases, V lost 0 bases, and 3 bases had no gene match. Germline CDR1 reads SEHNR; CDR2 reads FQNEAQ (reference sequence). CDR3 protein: CASSLARGREAFF. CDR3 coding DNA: TGTGCCAGCAGCTTAGCGAGGGGGCGGGAAGCTTTCTTT.

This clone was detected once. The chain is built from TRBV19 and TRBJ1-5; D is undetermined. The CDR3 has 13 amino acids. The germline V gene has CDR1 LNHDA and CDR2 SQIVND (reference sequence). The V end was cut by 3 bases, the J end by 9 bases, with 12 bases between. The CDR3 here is CASSIEWDPPQHF. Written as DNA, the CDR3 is TGTGCCAGTAGTATTGAATGGGATCCGCCCCAGCATTTT.

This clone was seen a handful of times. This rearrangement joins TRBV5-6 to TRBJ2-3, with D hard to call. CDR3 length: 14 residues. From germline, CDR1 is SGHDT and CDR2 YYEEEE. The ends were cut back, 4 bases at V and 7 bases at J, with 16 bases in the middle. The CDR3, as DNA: TGTGCCAGCAGCCCACGGTCCTTGAGTTATACGCAGTATTTT. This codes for CASSPRSLSYTQYF.

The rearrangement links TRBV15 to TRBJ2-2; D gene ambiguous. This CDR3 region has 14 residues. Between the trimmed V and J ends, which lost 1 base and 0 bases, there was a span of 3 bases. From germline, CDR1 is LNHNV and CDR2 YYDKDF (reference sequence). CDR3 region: CATSRASNTGELFF. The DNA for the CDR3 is TGTGCCACCAGCAGAGCGTCGAACACCGGGGAGCTGTTTTTT.

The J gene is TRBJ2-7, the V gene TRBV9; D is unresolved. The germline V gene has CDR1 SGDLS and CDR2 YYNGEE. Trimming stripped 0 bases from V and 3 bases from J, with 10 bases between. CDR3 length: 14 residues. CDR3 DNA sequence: TGTGCCAGCAGCGTAGGTGATTCCATCTACGAGCAGTACTTC. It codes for CASSVGDSIYEQYF.

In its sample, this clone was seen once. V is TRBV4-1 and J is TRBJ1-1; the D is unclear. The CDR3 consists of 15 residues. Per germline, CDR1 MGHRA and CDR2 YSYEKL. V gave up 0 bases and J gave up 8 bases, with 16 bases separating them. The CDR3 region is CASSQDGRAALEAFF. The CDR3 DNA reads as TGCGCCAGCAGCCAAGATGGGAGGGCAGCCTTAGAAGCTTTCTTT.

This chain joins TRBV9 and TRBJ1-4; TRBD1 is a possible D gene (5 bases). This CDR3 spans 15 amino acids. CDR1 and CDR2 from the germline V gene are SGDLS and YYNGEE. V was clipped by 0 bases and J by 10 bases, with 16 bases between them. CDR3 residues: CASSVVGGQGGKLFF. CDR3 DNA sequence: TGTGCCAGCAGCGTAGTCGGAGGGCAGGGAGGAAAACTGTTTTTT.

Written as DNA, the CDR3 is TGCAGCGTTGAAGAGCGGGAGAACACCGGGGAGCTGTTTTTT. Amino acid sequence: CSVEERENTGELFF. The chain employs TRBV29-1 and TRBJ2-2; perhaps TRBD2 as D (6 bases). Germline V gene sequence: CDR1 SQVTM, CDR2 ANQGSEA. The CDR3 is made up of 14 amino acids. Trimming left V 0 bases short and J 1 base short, with 6 bases between.

The CDR3 region is CASSPTGTGDNEQFF. CDR3 DNA sequence: TGTGCCAGCTCACCAACCGGGACAGGGGACAATGAGCAGTTCTTC. The V call is TRBV18, the J call TRBJ2-1; 10 bases line up with TRBD1. The CDR3 covers 15 residues. From germline, CDR1 is KGHSH and CDR2 LQKENI. With 2 bases clipped from V and 5 bases from J, the junction kept 3 bases outside the gene matches.

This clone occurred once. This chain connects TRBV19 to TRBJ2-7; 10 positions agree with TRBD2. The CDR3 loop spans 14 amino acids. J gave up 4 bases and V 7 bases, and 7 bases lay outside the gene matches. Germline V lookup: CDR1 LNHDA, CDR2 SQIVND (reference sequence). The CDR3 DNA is TGTGCCAGTAATGAGCGGGAGGGCCCTTACGAGCAGTACTTC. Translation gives CASNEREGPYEQYF.

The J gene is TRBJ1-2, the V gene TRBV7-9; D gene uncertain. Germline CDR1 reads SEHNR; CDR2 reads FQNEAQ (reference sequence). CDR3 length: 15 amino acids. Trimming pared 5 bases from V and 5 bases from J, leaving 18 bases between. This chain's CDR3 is CASSPSGDFGYGYTF. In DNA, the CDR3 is TGTGCCAGCAGCCCTAGCGGGGATTTTGGGTATGGCTACACCTTC.

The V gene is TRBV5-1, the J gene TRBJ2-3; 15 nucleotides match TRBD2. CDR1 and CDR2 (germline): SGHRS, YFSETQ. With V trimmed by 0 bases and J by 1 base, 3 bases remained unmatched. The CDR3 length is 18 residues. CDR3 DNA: TGCGCCAGCAGCTTGGGGGGACTAGCGGGAGGAGGCACAGATACGCAGTATTTT. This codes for CASSLGGLAGGGTDTQYF.

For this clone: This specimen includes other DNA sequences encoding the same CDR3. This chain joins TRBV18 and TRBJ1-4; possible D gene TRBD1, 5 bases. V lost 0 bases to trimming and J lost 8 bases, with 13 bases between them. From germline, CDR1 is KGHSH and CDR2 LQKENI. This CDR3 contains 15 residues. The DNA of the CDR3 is TGTGCCAGCTCACCACCTGGGCAGGGAGGAGAAAAACTGTTTTTT. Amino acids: CASSPPGQGGEKLFF.

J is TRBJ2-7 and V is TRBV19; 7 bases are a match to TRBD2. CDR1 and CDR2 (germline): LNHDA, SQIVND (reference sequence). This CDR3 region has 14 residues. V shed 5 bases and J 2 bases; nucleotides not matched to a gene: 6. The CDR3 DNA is TGTGCCAGTAGTCCTGGGGGGGATCCCTACGAGCAGTACTTC. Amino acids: CASSPGGDPYEQYF.